Listed below are T cell receptor beta chains from one sample, sequenced in a study of PD-L1 blockade in urothelial cancer. Using immunoSEQ multiplex PCR, the repertoire was profiled, and TCRdb retains in-frame clones only, with some absent. The table has more than 35,000 clones, roughly four fifths seen once. The source material was PBMCs, sampled around atezolizumab (anti-PD-L1) treatment. These receptors all come from an older man with urothelial cancer. Each CDR3 is given with its conserved first and last residue. The D gene is left open where the match is weak. Not every row has a clone size; where given, it reads once, few, many or a size class.

TRBD1 | TRBJ2-7 | TRBV9 | NA | TGTGCCAGCACCCTCGGGACAGGGGGCTACGAGCAGTACTTC | CASTLGTGGYEQYF
TRBD2 | TRBJ2-7 | TRBV5-4 | NA | TGTGCCAGCAGCTTGGGTGGTGGACTAGCGGGAACCTACGAGCAGTACTTC | CASSLGGGLAGTYEQYF
NA | TRBJ1-2 | TRBV19 | NA | TGTGCCAGTATCCCCTCCCGAGGGAATGGCTACACCTTC | CASIPSRGNGYTF
TRBD2 | TRBJ2-2 | TRBV11-2 | NA | TGTGCCAGCAGCTTTGGAGCGGGGGGAAACACCGGGGAGCTGTTTTTT | CASSFGAGGNTGELFF
TRBD2 | TRBJ2-7 | TRBV5-1 | NA | TGCGCCAGCAGCCCGGGGACTAGCGGCCTCTCCTACGAGCAGTACTTC | CASSPGTSGLSYEQYF
TRBD1 | TRBJ1-4 | TRBV5-4 | NA | TGTGCCAGCAGCCCAGACCACGACAGGGGGCGCGGGGTAGCTAATGAAAAACTGTTTTTT | CASSPDHDRGRGVANEKLFF
TRBD1 | TRBJ1-1 | TRBV5-4 | few | TGTGCCAGCAGCTTGGGACAGGGGGGGACTGAAGCTTTCTTT | CASSLGQGGTEAFF
NA | TRBJ1-2 | TRBV18 | NA | TGTGCCAGCTCACCACCGGTAGGAGTTGGCGGCTACACCTTC | CASSPPVGVGGYTF
NA | TRBJ2-7 | TRBV7-6 | NA | TGTGCCAGCAGCTCCGAGCCGTCGTTGGAGCAGTACTTC | CASSSEPSLEQYF
NA | TRBJ1-5 | TRBV18 | few | TGTGCCAGCTCACCACAGGGAGATCAGCCCCAGCATTTT | CASSPQGDQPQHF
TRBD1 | TRBJ1-5 | TRBV2 | NA | TGTGCCAGCAGTGGAGGAAGCGCTACAGGGGGAGATCAGCCCCAGCATTTT | CASSGGSATGGDQPQHF
TRBD2 | TRBJ2-7 | TRBV19 | few | TGTGCCAGTAGCCTAAACCGGGAGGGGAGCTACGAGCAGTACTTC | CASSLNREGSYEQYF
TRBD1 | TRBJ2-5 | TRBV5-1 | NA | TGCGCCAGCACAGGGGGCAGCCAAGAGACCCAGTACTTC | CASTGGSQETQYF
NA | TRBJ2-4 | TRBV28 | NA | TGTGCCAGCAGACCTGGGACTTTCCCCATTCAGTACTTC | CASRPGTFPIQYF
TRBD1 | TRBJ2-7 | TRBV6-5 | NA | TGTGCCAGCAGTTTCCGGACAGGGAGCTCCTACGAGCAGTACTTC | CASSFRTGSSYEQYF
NA | TRBJ1-4 | TRBV19 | once | TGTGCCAGTAGGTCCGATGAGGTACGATTGGGAAAACTGTTTTTT | CASRSDEVRLGKLFF
NA | TRBJ1-1 | TRBV6-6 | NA | TGTGCCAGCAGTTACGGAGGAGGATTGGGGACTGAAGCTTTCTTT | CASSYGGGLGTEAFF
TRBD1 | TRBJ1-1 | TRBV23-1 | NA | TGCGCCAGCAGTGCCTCCGGGACAGAGAACACTGAAGCTTTCTTT | CASSASGTENTEAFF
NA | TRBJ2-3 | TRBV28 | NA | TGTGCCAGCAGTTGGGATTGGGGGGGCACAGATACGCAGTATTTT | CASSWDWGGTDTQYF
TRBD1 | TRBJ2-1 | TRBV2 | once | TGTGCCAGCATCCTGACAGGGGCAATCGCCAATGAGCAGTTCTTC | CASILTGAIANEQFF
NA | TRBJ1-1 | TRBV4-1 | NA | TGCGCCAGCAGCCAAGACGACAGCCTGAACACTGAAGCTTTCTTT | CASSQDDSLNTEAFF
NA | TRBJ2-2 | TRBV11-1 | NA | TGTGCCAGCAGCTTTCGGGGGACCGGGGAGCTGTTTTTT | CASSFRGTGELFF
NA | TRBJ2-3 | TRBV6-6 | NA | TGTGCCAGCGAGGGGGAGACGCAGTATTTT | CASEGETQYF
TRBD1 | TRBJ2-7 | TRBV5-1 | NA | TGCGCCAGCAGCTTGACAGGGGGGACCTACGAGCAGTACTTC | CASSLTGGTYEQYF
NA | TRBJ1-1 | TRBV30 | few | TGTGCCTGGAGTCAAGGGGTTGCTGAAGCTTTCTTT | CAWSQGVAEAFF
NA | TRBJ2-1 | TRBV28 | NA | TGTGCCAGCAGTCCCACATCCCGGGGGACCTACAATGAGCAGTTCTTC | CASSPTSRGTYNEQFF
TRBD2 | TRBJ2-5 | TRBV19 | NA | TGTGCCAGTAGTCCCGGGACTAGCGGGAGGCAAGAGACCCAGTACTTC | CASSPGTSGRQETQYF
NA | TRBJ2-3 | TRBV5-1 | NA | TGCGCCAGCAGTCTTGTCGCAGATACGCAGTATTTT | CASSLVADTQYF
TRBD2 | TRBJ2-3 | TRBV10-3 | once | TGTGCCATCAGCAGACTAGCGGGTAGCACAGATACGCAGTATTTT | CAISRLAGSTDTQYF
NA | TRBJ1-5 | TRBV19 | once | TGTGCCAGTACCTGGACGGGAAATCAGCCCCAGCATTTT | CASTWTGNQPQHF
NA | TRBJ1-2 | TRBV28 | NA | TGTGCCAGCAGTTTTCCGGGTCTCTATGGCTACACCTTC | CASSFPGLYGYTF
TRBD2 | TRBJ2-7 | TRBV13 | NA | TGTGCCAGCAGCTTGGGAGGGGTTAGGGCGGGAGCCGCCTACGAGCAGTACTTC | CASSLGGVRAGAAYEQYF
TRBD1 | TRBJ2-5 | TRBV18 | NA | TGTGCCAGCTCGTCTACAGGGGGAGGAGAGACCCAGTACTTC | CASSSTGGGETQYF
NA | TRBJ1-2 | TRBV25-1 | few | TGTGCCAGCAGTGAATATAGCCAGGGGAACTATGGCTACACCTTC | CASSEYSQGNYGYTF
TRBD1 | TRBJ1-1 | TRBV5-4 | NA | TGTGCCAGCAGCTTGGTTGGCAGGGGGAGGTTAACTGAAGCTTTCTTT | CASSLVGRGRLTEAFF
TRBD1 | TRBJ2-7 | TRBV29-1 | NA | TGCAGCGTATACCGGGACAGGGGCGGCGAGCAGTACTTC | CSVYRDRGGEQYF
NA | TRBJ2-1 | TRBV4-1 | NA | TGCGCCAGCAGCCTAAGCGAGAGCGGAAACTCCTACAATGAGCAGTTCTTC | CASSLSESGNSYNEQFF
NA | TRBJ1-1 | TRBV14 | NA | TGTGCCAGCAGCCAGACCCCTCGAGGTGAAGCTTTCTTT | CASSQTPRGEAFF
NA | TRBJ2-7 | TRBV11-1 | NA | TGTGCCAGCAGCTTAGATAGACAGGACGAGCAGTACTTC | CASSLDRQDEQYF
TRBD2 | TRBJ2-1 | TRBV7-2 | medium-sized | TGTGCCAGCAGCTTAGTAGGTATTAGCGGGAGGTCTTGGGAGCAGTTCTTC | CASSLVGISGRSWEQFF
NA | TRBJ2-5 | TRBV25-1 | NA | TGTGCCAGCGGAGCTGCGGCGGGGAACCAAGAGACCCAGTACTTC | CASGAAAGNQETQYF
NA | TRBJ1-5 | TRBV4-1 | NA | TGCGCCAGCAGCCAAGATGACCGGGGTCAGCCCCAGCATTTT | CASSQDDRGQPQHF
NA | TRBJ2-1 | TRBV27 | NA | TGTGCCAGCAGCCGGACACAGAATGAGCAGTTCTTC | CASSRTQNEQFF
NA | TRBJ2-7 | TRBV6-5 | few | TGTGCCAGCAGTAAATTCGGGGGGCAATCGAAGGAGCAGTACTTC | CASSKFGGQSKEQYF
TRBD2 | TRBJ2-1 | TRBV7-8 | NA | TGTGCCAGCAGCTTTCCCCGGACTAGCGGGAGGGCAAACAATGAGCAGTTCTTC | CASSFPRTSGRANNEQFF
NA | TRBJ2-7 | TRBV4-2 | NA | TGTGCCAGCAGCCAATCCCGAGGGACCTACGAGCAGTACTTC | CASSQSRGTYEQYF
TRBD2 | TRBJ2-1 | TRBV7-7 | NA | TGTGCCAGCAGCCCCGGGACTAGCGGGGGGGCCCATGAGCAGTTCTTC | CASSPGTSGGAHEQFF
NA | TRBJ2-2 | TRBV15 | NA | TGTGCCACCAGCAGGACTAGTCAGACCGGGGAGCTGTTTTTT | CATSRTSQTGELFF
TRBD2 | TRBJ2-3 | TRBV4-2 | NA | TGTGCCAGCAGCCCTAGAGCGGGGAGCACAGATACGCAGTATTTT | CASSPRAGSTDTQYF
NA | TRBJ1-1 | TRBV25-1 | few | TGTGCCAGCAGTGGGGGGCGAGGCGGGCGAACTGAAGCTTTCTTT | CASSGGRGGRTEAFF